One sample yielded the 23 T cell receptor beta chains listed below, sequenced in a study of T cell responses to AZD1222 COVID-19 vaccine (dated by TCRdb to the early 2020s). The intended sense of this specimen's time point label: about 28 days (+/-7) after the second vaccine dose. The treatment or condition tag for this specimen amounts to: meningococcal conjugate vaccine given as trial control. The library was prepared using the immunoSEQ multiplex PCR assay. Entries here come from immuneACCESS through TCRdb and include only in-frame sequences with V and J called. Some clones fail to appear in such tables; in the studies checked, an unresolved V gene covers under half of the shortfall, and the cause of the remainder is unknown. For this sample there are roughly 180,000 clones; about 93% appear just once. More than 0.85% of the sample comes from the top ten. The specimen was peripheral blood, collected 28 days after the second dose of the MenACWY control vaccine. These receptors were taken from an adult who received the MenACWY meningococcal vaccine as a control.

This clone was observed a single time. J is TRBJ1-4 and V is TRBV4-1, with a weak D call TRBD1 (5 bases). Germline V gene lookup returns CDR1 MGHRA and CDR2 YSYEKL. The CDR3 has 16 residues. Trimming cost V 0 bases and J 2 bases, with 10 bases left between them. The CDR3 loop is CASSQDGGFTNEKLFF. DNA of the CDR3: TGCGCCAGCAGCCAAGACGGGGGGTTCACTAATGAAAAACTGTTTTTT.

J is TRBJ1-2 and V is TRBV7-9; a possible D gene is TRBD1 (6 bases). The CDR3 spans 17 residues. CDR1 is SEHNR, CDR2 FQNEAQ, per germline (reference sequence). V was shortened by 3 bases and J by 0 bases, with 17 bases between the two germline ends. The CDR3 DNA is TGTGCCAGCAGCTTCCAAGGGGGTGCCCCTACTAACTATGGCTACACCTTC. This sequence encodes CASSFQGGAPTNYGYTF.

The genes are TRBV28 and TRBJ1-5, with 8 bases aligning to TRBD1. With 6 bases clipped from V and 7 bases from J, the junction kept 8 bases outside the gene matches. This CDR3 spans 14 amino acids. CDR1 MDHEN and CDR2 SYDVKM come from the germline V gene. The CDR3 loop is CASSLLQGAQPQHF. The CDR3 bases are TGTGCCAGCAGCCTTCTCCAGGGGGCGCAGCCCCAGCATTTT. The full variable domain, completed using reference TRBV28 and TRBJ1-5, is DVKVTQSSRYLVKRTGEKVFLECVQDMDHENMFWYRQDPGLGLRLIYFSYDVKMKEKGDIPEGYSVSREKKERFSLILESASTNQTSMYLCASSLLQGAQPQHFGDGTRLSIL.

The chain joins TRBV18 to TRBJ1-1; D is uncertain. Looked up from germline, CDR1 is KGHSH and CDR2 is LQKENI. With 2 bases removed from V and 4 bases from J, the gap between germline ends came to 11 bases. The CDR3 runs to 14 residues. CDR3 residues: CASSPKERVTEAFF. Written as DNA, the CDR3 is TGTGCCAGCTCACCAAAGGAACGGGTCACTGAAGCTTTCTTT. Full variable domain (missing parts from reference TRBV18 and TRBJ1-1): NAGVMQNPRHLVRRRGQEARLRCSPMKGHSHVYWYRQLPEEGLKFMVYLQKENIIDESGMPKERFSAEFPKEGPSILRIQQVVRGDSAAYFCASSPKERVTEAFFGQGTRLTVV.

The chain is built from TRBV7-8 and TRBJ2-1, with 9 bases identical to TRBD2. This CDR3 comprises 16 residues. V trimming: 3 bases; J trimming: 7 bases; junction bases outside the gene matches: 10. CDR1 and CDR2 (germline): SGHVS, FQNEAQ. This chain's CDR3 is CASSFSSRGGLNEQFF. The CDR3 region has the DNA TGTGCCAGCAGCTTCAGTTCGCGGGGGGGACTGAATGAGCAGTTCTTC.

V is TRBV10-3 and J is TRBJ1-2, with D unclear. Per the germline V gene, CDR1 is ENHRY and CDR2 is SYGVKD. The germline V and J ends were trimmed by 2 bases and 5 bases, with 15 bases remaining between them. The CDR3 extends over 15 amino acids. In DNA form, the CDR3 reads TGTGCCATCAGTGAGATTGCCTCTGGCCCTTATGGCTACACCTTC. Translating gives CAISEIASGPYGYTF.

The table lists this clone with a few counts. This chain links TRBV2 with TRBJ1-1, with 7 bases matching TRBD1. This CDR3 is built from 11 residues. J lost 8 bases, V lost 6 bases, and 3 bases had no gene match. Looked up from germline, CDR1 is SNHLY and CDR2 is FYNNEI. The CDR3, as DNA: TGTGCCAGCAGGGAACAGGGGGAAGCTTTCTTT. It yields the protein CASREQGEAFF.

This sequence joins TRBV6-2 or TRBV6-3 and TRBJ1-1; 7 bases match TRBD1. Unmatched junction bases numbered 5, after V lost 4 bases and J lost 0 bases. This CDR3 has 15 amino acids. Per germline, CDR1 MNHEY and CDR2 SVGEGT. This CDR3 is CASSSLTGLNTEAFF. The CDR3 nucleotides are TGTGCCAGCAGTTCGCTGACAGGGTTGAACACTGAAGCTTTCTTT.

This rearrangement joins TRBV19 to TRBJ1-5; D unresolved. Germline values: CDR1 LNHDA, CDR2 SQIVND (reference sequence). The CDR3 contains 13 residues. Trimming removed 3 bases at V and 3 bases at J, with 6 bases between. The CDR3 region has the DNA TGTGCCAGTAGTATTGGGGACAATCAGCCCCAGCATTTT. This codes for CASSIGDNQPQHF.

This clone came up a few times. CDR3 in amino acids: CASSRDRPGTTGELFF. The DNA of the CDR3 is TGTGCCAGCAGTCGAGACAGGCCTGGGACGACCGGGGAGCTGTTTTTT. The chain is built from TRBV2 and TRBJ2-2, with D perhaps matching TRBD1 (6 bases). Germline CDR1 SNHLY, CDR2 FYNNEI. Trimming shortened V by 5 bases and J by 5 bases, and 18 bases separated the two germline ends. This CDR3 has 16 residues.

The rearrangement uses TRBV18 and TRBJ1-6; D gene uncertain. This CDR3 is built from 14 residues. In germline, CDR1 is KGHSH, CDR2 LQKENI. V was clipped by 2 bases and J by 5 bases, with 7 bases between them. The CDR3 DNA is TGTGCCAGCTCACCAGGGGTCGATAATTCACCCCTCCACTTT. Translating gives CASSPGVDNSPLHF.

The rearrangement joins TRBV9 to TRBJ1-3, with D perhaps TRBD1 (5 bases). V was cut by 6 bases and J by 4 bases, with 14 bases left in between. The germline CDR1 and CDR2 sequences are SGDLS and YYNGEE. The CDR3 extends over 14 amino acids. In nucleotides, the CDR3 is TGTGCCAGCAACCACAAGGGGTACGGAAACACCATATATTTT. Residues: CASNHKGYGNTIYF.

This clone appeared a single time. This chain links TRBV6-1 with TRBJ2-5; D not resolved. The germline V gene encodes CDR1 MNHNS and CDR2 SASEGT. V was pared by 3 bases and J by 1 base, with 6 bases between. This CDR3 is 13 amino acids long. CDR3 in DNA: TGTGCCAGCAGTGAGGCGGTCCAAGAGACCCAGTACTTC. It yields the protein CASSEAVQETQYF.

This chain uses TRBV5-1 with TRBJ1-2; no clear D. CDR1 and CDR2 from the germline V gene are SGHRS and YFSETQ. The ends were cut back, 0 bases at V and 5 bases at J, with 20 bases in the middle. This CDR3 spans 17 amino acids. CDR3 coding DNA: TGCGCCAGCAGCTTGGTCATTACAGTTAACCCTAGGTATGGCTACACCTTC. The encoded protein is CASSLVITVNPRYGYTF.

The V and J genes are TRBV6-2 or TRBV6-3 and TRBJ2-1; tentatively, D is TRBD2 (7 bases). This CDR3 contains 17 residues. Trimming took off 5 bases at V and 6 bases at J, with 23 bases between the two ends. Germline V gene data show CDR1 as MNHEY and CDR2 as SVGEGT. CDR3 nucleotides: TGTGCCAGCAGTCCACCGCAAGGGGGGGAGCTTGGCAATGAGCAGTTCTTC. Translation: CASSPPQGGELGNEQFF.

The gene calls are TRBV11-2 and TRBJ1-2; tentative D call: TRBD1 (5 bases). The CDR3 length is 15 residues. The V end lost 5 bases, the J end lost 4 bases, and 17 bases lay between the germline ends. Germline V gene sequence: CDR1 SGHAT, CDR2 FQNNGV. The CDR3 coding sequence is TGTGCCAGCAGCCTCATGCGGGGCTGGGCCTATGGCTACACCTTC. It encodes CASSLMRGWAYGYTF.

The chain joins TRBV6-6 to TRBJ1-1, with a weak D call TRBD1 (6 bases). The CDR3 sequence is 13 residues long. V lost 6 bases and J 1 base, leaving 9 bases between the germline ends. Germline loops: CDR1 MNHNY, CDR2 SVGAGI (reference sequence). CDR3 sequence (DNA): TGTGCCAGCAGGGAGACAGGGAACACTGAAGCTTTCTTT. This translates into CASRETGNTEAFF.

CDR3 DNA: TGTGCCAGCAGTTTTCCGGGGAACGGTGGCTACACCTTC. As protein: CASSFPGNGGYTF. The chain couples TRBV12-3 or TRBV12-4 to TRBJ1-2, with D unclear. The V gene lost 3 bases and the J gene lost 7 bases, with 12 bases spanning the gap. This CDR3 comprises 13 residues.

This clone was detected once. The rearrangement links TRBV5-1 to TRBJ2-5; 10 nucleotides match TRBD2. Germline lookup yields CDR1 SGHRS and CDR2 YFSETQ. The CDR3 has 15 amino acids. The trim removed 5 bases at V and 5 bases at J, leaving 9 bases unmatched. In nucleotides, the CDR3 is TGCGCCAGCAGTCCTCAGACTAGCGGGCGGGAGACCCAGTACTTC. The encoded protein is CASSPQTSGRETQYF. The full variable domain, with the rest looked up from reference TRBV5-1 and TRBJ2-5, is KAGVTQTPRYLIKTRGQQVTLSCSPISGHRSVSWYQQTPGQGLQFLFEYFSETQRNKGNFPGRFSGRQFSNSRSEMNVSTLELGDSALYLCASSPQTSGRETQYFGPGTRLLVL.

The gene calls are TRBV11-2 and TRBJ2-2; the D is unclear. Trimming removed 5 bases at V and 8 bases at J, with 9 bases between. The CDR3 is made up of 12 amino acids. The germline gives CDR1 SGHAT, CDR2 FQNNGV. CDR3 amino acids: CASSPRGGELFF. The CDR3 DNA sequence: TGTGCCAGCAGCCCCCGAGGTGGGGAGCTGTTTTTT.

The chain joins TRBV6-5 to TRBJ1-5, with a weak D call TRBD1 (6 bases). The CDR3 has 14 residues. Trimming removed 6 bases at V and 2 bases at J, with 11 bases between. Germline loops: CDR1 MNHEY, CDR2 SVGAGI. The CDR3 DNA is TGTGCCAGCAGCCTACAGGGTGGCAATCAGCCCCAGCATTTT. Its translation is CASSLQGGNQPQHF.

This chain links TRBV11-2 with TRBJ2-7; D unclear. Between the trimmed V and J ends, which lost 1 base and 1 base, there was a span of 8 bases. The CDR3 has 14 amino acids. CDR1 and CDR2 (germline): SGHAT, FQNNGV. CDR3 coding DNA: TGTGCCAGCAGCTTAGTAGTAGGGTCCTACGAGCAGTACTTC. It encodes CASSLVVGSYEQYF.

J is TRBJ1-1 and V is TRBV5-4; D call uncertain. Trimming cost V 5 bases and J 1 base, with 9 bases left between them. The CDR3 sequence is 13 residues long. Germline loops: CDR1 SGHNT, CDR2 YYREEE (reference sequence). The CDR3 bases are TGTGCCAGCAGACCGAACAGGAACACTGAAGCTTTCTTT. This gives the protein CASRPNRNTEAFF.